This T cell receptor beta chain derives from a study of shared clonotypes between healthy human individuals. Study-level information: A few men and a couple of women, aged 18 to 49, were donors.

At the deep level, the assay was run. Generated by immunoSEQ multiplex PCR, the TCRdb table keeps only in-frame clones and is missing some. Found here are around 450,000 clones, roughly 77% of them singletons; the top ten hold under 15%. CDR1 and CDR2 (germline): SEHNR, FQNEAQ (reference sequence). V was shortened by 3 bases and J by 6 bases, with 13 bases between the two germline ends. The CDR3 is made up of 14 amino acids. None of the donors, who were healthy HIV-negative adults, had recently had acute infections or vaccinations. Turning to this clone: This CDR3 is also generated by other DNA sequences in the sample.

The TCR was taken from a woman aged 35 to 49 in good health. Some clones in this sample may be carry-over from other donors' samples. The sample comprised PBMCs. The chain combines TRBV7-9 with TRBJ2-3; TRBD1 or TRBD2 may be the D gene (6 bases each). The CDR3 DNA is TGTGCCAGCAGCTTCGGGGGTCAGGGGGATACGCAGTATTTT. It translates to CASSFGGQGDTQYF.